These T cell receptor beta chains were read from a single sample in a study of blood T cell repertoires in COVID-19. Here immunoSEQ multiplex PCR was the method, and the copy in TCRdb shows in-frame clones only, minus some. The sample has 80,000 to 95,000 clones; roughly 80% are singletons. Sequencing was performed on peripheral blood. These receptors all stem from a woman older than 75 with active or convalescent COVID-19. Both conserved end residues are part of each CDR3. The order of the fields is D gene, J gene, V gene, clone size, CDR3 DNA, CDR3 protein. D genes are given only for firm matches. Expanded clones get a size class; other rows say once, few or many, or leave the size out.

TRBD1	TRBJ1-2	TRBV27	NA	TGTGCCAGCAGTTTAAGTCTCGGACAGGGGGGTGGCTATGGCTACACCTTC	CASSLSLGQGGGYGYTF
NA	TRBJ2-5	TRBV7-9	few	TGTGCCAGCAGCTTGGGGCTGCAAGAGACCCAGTACTTC	CASSLGLQETQYF
NA	TRBJ1-4	TRBV7-9	few	TGTGCCAGCAGCTTGGGGGCTTCAGCTAATGAAAAACTGTTTTTT	CASSLGASANEKLFF
NA	TRBJ1-1	TRBV10-3	once	TGTGCCATCAGTGAGTCCGGGGTGACTGAAGCTTTCTTT	CAISESGVTEAFF
NA	TRBJ2-7	TRBV24-1	few	TGTGCCACCGACAGGAACTCCTACGAGCAGTACTTC	CATDRNSYEQYF
TRBD1	TRBJ2-3	TRBV24-1	NA	TGTGCCACCAGTGATCCTGCCGGTGGGGACAGTGAAGATACGCAGTATTTT	CATSDPAGGDSEDTQYF
TRBD1	TRBJ2-2	TRBV27	NA	TGTGCCAGCAGTGCATTGACAGGGATGATAACCGGGGAGCTGTTTTTT	CASSALTGMITGELFF
NA	TRBJ1-1	TRBV5-6	NA	TGTGCCAGCAGCTTGTTTATGAACACTGAAGCTTTCTTT	CASSLFMNTEAFF
NA	TRBJ2-2	TRBV11-3	NA	TGTGCCAGCAGCCGTACAGGGAGTATACCCGGGGAGCTGTTTTTT	CASSRTGSIPGELFF
NA	TRBJ1-4	TRBV10-3	NA	TGTGCCATCAGTGATTATGGGGCCTTGGGGCAGGGTTACGAAAAACTGTTTTTT	CAISDYGALGQGYEKLFF
NA	TRBJ1-3	TRBV7-2	NA	TGTGCCAGCAGCTTCCAGGCCGTCTACTCTGGAAACACCATATATTTT	CASSFQAVYSGNTIYF
NA	TRBJ1-1	TRBV7-2	once	TGTGCCAGCAGCTCCTCCCTTAACACTGAAGCTTTCTTT	CASSSSLNTEAFF
NA	TRBJ1-4	TRBV5-1	NA	TGCGCCAGCTCCGGGGAGGGTGAAAAACTGTTTTTT	CASSGEGEKLFF
TRBD1	TRBJ1-2	TRBV11-2	NA	TGTGCCAGCAGCTTACCCGTCAGGGGGCGCTTCTATGGCTACACCTTC	CASSLPVRGRFYGYTF
NA	TRBJ2-3	TRBV7-2	NA	TGTGCCAGCAGCTTAGTCCGGAGCCTTAGCACAGATACGCAGTATTTT	CASSLVRSLSTDTQYF
TRBD2	TRBJ2-3	TRBV9	NA	TGTGCCAGCAGCCGGCCGCTAGCGGCTTCTAGCACAGATACGCAGTATTTT	CASSRPLAASSTDTQYF
TRBD1	TRBJ1-1	TRBV7-2	NA	TGTGCCAGCTCCCTAGGACAGGTGAACACTGAAGCTTTCTTT	CASSLGQVNTEAFF
NA	TRBJ2-5	TRBV23-1	NA	TGCGCCAGCAGTCAATCAAGAGAAAAAGAGACCCAGTACTTC	CASSQSREKETQYF
TRBD1	TRBJ1-4	TRBV9	NA	TGTGCCAGCAGCCCTAGAGGGGCAGGGGGCAGGGCTAATGAAAAACTGTTTTTT	CASSPRGAGGRANEKLFF
NA	TRBJ2-5	TRBV21-1	NA	TGTGCCAGCAGCAACGTGACAGGGGGAGGGGAGACCCAGTACTTC	CASSNVTGGGETQYF
NA	TRBJ1-1	TRBV19	NA	TGTGCCAGTAGTACGTCAGGGTCGACTGAAGCTTTCTTT	CASSTSGSTEAFF
NA	TRBJ1-3	TRBV4-1	NA	TGCGCCAGCAGCCGAGGTGGTGTTAAGTTCTCTGGAAACACCATATATTTT	CASSRGGVKFSGNTIYF
NA	TRBJ2-7	TRBV24-1	once	TGTGCCACCAGTGATTACGGCTCCTACGAGCAGTACTTC	CATSDYGSYEQYF
NA	TRBJ2-7	TRBV7-2	few	TGTGCCAGCAGCTTGGGGCTAGATATCTACGAGCAGTACTTC	CASSLGLDIYEQYF
TRBD2	TRBJ2-5	TRBV3-1/TRBV3-2	NA	TGTGCCAGCAGCCAAGAGGGGACTACCAGGACCCAGTACTTC	CASSQEGTTRTQYF
NA	TRBJ2-1	TRBV10-3	NA	TGTGCCATCAGTAGCGGGTACTCCTACAATGAGCAGTTCTTC	CAISSGYSYNEQFF
TRBD1	TRBJ1-3	TRBV7-3	NA	TGTGCCAGCAGCCCTCAGGGACAGGGATCTGGAAACACCATATATTTT	CASSPQGQGSGNTIYF
NA	TRBJ1-2	TRBV4-3	NA	TGCGCCAGCAGCCTTGAATGGGCCCCTAACTATGGCTACACCTTC	CASSLEWAPNYGYTF
NA	TRBJ2-2	TRBV5-6	NA	TGTGCCAGCAGGATCGGAAGGGGCATGGGCGGGGAGCTGTTTTTT	CASRIGRGMGGELFF
NA	TRBJ1-5	TRBV28	NA	TGTGCCAGCAGTTGGGGCCGGAGGGTTACAGCAAAAGATCAGCCCCAGCATTTT	CASSWGRRVTAKDQPQHF
NA	TRBJ1-2	TRBV12-3/TRBV12-4	NA	TGTGCCAGCAGTTTAGTAGCGAACTATGGCTACACCTTC	CASSLVANYGYTF
TRBD2	TRBJ2-7	TRBV7-6	NA	TGTGCCAGCAGCCCCCAGGCGGGAGGACCCTACGAGCAGTACTTC	CASSPQAGGPYEQYF
NA	TRBJ1-5	TRBV19	few	TGTGCCAGTAGATTCGGCAGGATTGCGAATCAGCCCCAGCATTTT	CASRFGRIANQPQHF
NA	TRBJ2-6	TRBV6-2/TRBV6-3	NA	TGTGCCAGCAGTTATCCCCCTACCTCTGGGGCCAACGTCCTGACTTTC	CASSYPPTSGANVLTF
TRBD1	TRBJ1-1	TRBV5-1	NA	TGCGCCAGCAGCTCGGGACAGGGGGACACTGAAGCTTTCTTT	CASSSGQGDTEAFF
TRBD2	TRBJ2-5	TRBV4-3	NA	TGCGCCAGCAGCCAAGATCTAGCGGGGGCTTTCCAAGAGACCCAGTACTTC	CASSQDLAGAFQETQYF
NA	TRBJ1-6	TRBV5-1	NA	TGCGCCAGCAGCTTGTCAGGGATCACTAATTCACCCCTCCACTTT	CASSLSGITNSPLHF
TRBD2	TRBJ2-2	TRBV7-3	once	TGTGCCAGCAGCTCATTCGGGGGGATGTACACCGGGGAGCTGTTTTTT	CASSSFGGMYTGELFF
TRBD2	TRBJ2-6	TRBV6-5	NA	TGTGCCAGCATGGGGGGGTACTCTGGGGCCAACGTCCTGACTTTC	CASMGGYSGANVLTF
TRBD1	TRBJ1-1	TRBV28	NA	TGTGCCAGCGGTAACAGGGGACTGAACACTGAAGCTTTCTTT	CASGNRGLNTEAFF
TRBD2	TRBJ2-1	TRBV7-9	NA	TGTGCCAGCAGCGTGACTAGCGGCACTTACAATGAGCAGTTCTTC	CASSVTSGTYNEQFF
NA	TRBJ1-2	TRBV5-1	once	TGCGCCAGCAGCTTGGGACAGGACCTGCCTAGCTATGGCTACACCTTC	CASSLGQDLPSYGYTF
NA	TRBJ2-4	TRBV5-4	NA	TGTGCCAGCAGCCCGGAGGGTCAGGGTCACATTCAGTACTTC	CASSPEGQGHIQYF
TRBD1	TRBJ2-3	TRBV11-3	NA	TGTGCCAGCAGCCCGGGACAGCCTCTTACAGATACGCAGTATTTT	CASSPGQPLTDTQYF
NA	TRBJ1-1	TRBV20-1	NA	TGCAGTGCTAGTCTACAGGGAAGTAGGGTAGCTTTCTTT	CSASLQGSRVAFF
TRBD2	TRBJ2-7	TRBV12-3/TRBV12-4	NA	TGTGCCAGCAGTTGGGGAGGGGTAACCGAGCAGTACTTC	CASSWGGVTEQYF
NA	TRBJ2-2	TRBV4-2	NA	TGTGCCAGCAGCCAAGAAGCCAGCGTAAACACCGGGGAGCTGTTTTTT	CASSQEASVNTGELFF
NA	TRBJ1-1	TRBV28	NA	TGTGCCAGCAATAGATTTAACACTGAAGCTTTCTTT	CASNRFNTEAFF
TRBD1	TRBJ2-1	TRBV19	NA	TGTGCCAGTAGTATACGACAGGGTAGGGGATTCGAGCAGTTCTTC	CASSIRQGRGFEQFF